This TCR beta chain is drawn from a study of blood T cell repertoires in COVID-19. The overall study: Some COVID-19 samples were acute and others convalescent; all came from the United States, Italy and Spain. T cells, B-cell-depleted T cells, or PBMCs supplied cDNA or gDNA.

As originally analysed: By means of reference gene primer amplification, nucleated cell counts were estimated. TCRdb's copy holds only in-frame clones and misses some; the assay was immunoSEQ multiplex PCR. V and J calls and clone size are given by that table; D and trimming were obtained from the DNA. The repertoire has hundreds of thousands of clones, 80% to 90% of them found once; the top ten carry 15% to 20%. V gave up 6 bases and J gave up 1 base, with 12 bases separating them. Germline V gene sequence: CDR1 MGHRA, CDR2 YSYEKL. The CDR3 contains 15 residues. Sequences were obtained from peripheral blood. This receptor was obtained from a man aged 25 to 40 with active or convalescent COVID-19. This chain links TRBV4-1 with TRBJ2-2, with D possibly matching TRBD2 (6 bases). The chain's CDR3 is CASRLAAQNTGELFF. DNA for the CDR3: TGCGCCAGCAGACTAGCAGCTCAGAACACCGGGGAGCTGTTTTTT.